The 18 T cell receptor beta chains below were found in one sample sequenced in a study of CD8 T cells in ankylosing spondylitis. Study-wide results and limits: For ankylosing spondylitis blood, a TCR beta motif of several highly homologous variants appeared characteristic.

MiXCR was run by TCRdb on the 5' RACE reads, yielding one entry per CDR3 protein. The table includes 130,000 or so distinct CDR3 sequences, roughly a sixth detected once. No antigens are known for them. The sample taken for sequencing was blood, either unsorted or a sorted T cell fraction (not recorded which). These receptor sequences come from a male donor with ankylosing spondylitis.

The chain links TRBV5-1 to TRBJ1-1; the D gene is possibly TRBD1 (6 bases). Germline values: CDR1 SGHRS, CDR2 YFSETQ. V was cut by 0 bases and J by 7 bases, with 13 bases left in between. The CDR3 totals 14 residues. Here the CDR3 reads CASSLEGPGDEAFF. The DNA of the CDR3 is TGCGCCAGCAGCTTGGAAGGGCCAGGGGATGAAGCTTTCTTT.

The rearrangement links TRBV10-3 to TRBJ2-1; 8 bases match TRBD2. With V trimmed by 7 bases and J by 6 bases, 5 bases remained unmatched. This CDR3 region has 13 residues. CDR1 and CDR2 (germline): ENHRY, SYGVKD. CDR3 sequence reads: CAITRTSSNEQFF. The CDR3, as DNA: TGTGCCATCACCAGGACTAGCTCCAATGAGCAGTTCTTC.

This clonotype was observed a handful of times. This chain joins TRBV27 and TRBJ2-2, with 8 bases identical to TRBD2. The CDR3 is 17 residues long. CDR1 is MNHEY, CDR2 SMNVEV, per germline (reference sequence). Unmatched junction bases numbered 10, after V lost 4 bases and J lost 3 bases. The CDR3 sequence is CASSSHRGGKDTGELFF. Here the CDR3 DNA reads TGTGCCAGCAGTTCCCATCGGGGGGGAAAGGACACCGGGGAGCTGTTTTTT.

This clonotype was seen only a few times. This chain links TRBV5-6 with TRBJ2-1; D unclear. The V end lost 2 bases, the J end lost 8 bases, and 5 bases lay between the germline ends. The CDR3 consists of 11 residues. Germline V lookup: CDR1 SGHDT, CDR2 YYEEEE. The CDR3 DNA reads as TGTGCCAGCAGCTTCAGTTATGAGCAGTTCTTC. Translated: CASSFSYEQFF.

This clonotype has more than one count but fewer than ten. The V gene is TRBV12-3 or TRBV12-4, the J gene TRBJ2-2, with 11 nucleotides matching TRBD2. This CDR3 comprises 16 residues. J gave up 2 bases and V 6 bases, and 5 bases lay outside the gene matches. The CDR3 loop is CASSPGLAVNTGELFF. The CDR3 DNA reads TGTGCCAGCAGCCCGGGACTAGCGGTTAACACCGGGGAGCTGTTTTTT.

V and J are TRBV6-2 or TRBV6-3 and TRBJ1-2, with D possibly TRBD1 on 6 matching bases. The V and J ends lost 5 bases and 8 bases respectively, with 12 bases between them. There are 12 residues in the CDR3. Germline values: CDR1 MNHEY, CDR2 SVGEGT. CDR3 amino acids: CASSARGFGYTF. CDR3 in DNA: TGTGCCAGCAGTGCCAGGGGTTTCGGCTACACCTTC.

A word on this clonotype: The junction departs from the called germline gene at one end, perhaps through a read error. This chain joins TRBV4-1 and TRBJ1-1; perhaps TRBD1 as D (6 bases). Germline CDR1 is MGHRA and CDR2 is YSYEKL. This CDR3 is 13 amino acids long. CDR3 DNA: TGCGCCAGCAGCCAACAGGGGAACGCTGAAGCTTTCTTT. Translating it yields CASSQQGNAEAFF.

This clonotype turned up a few times. The chain links TRBV15 to TRBJ2-7, with D tentatively TRBD1 or TRBD2 (6 bases each). Trimming shortened V by 4 bases and J by 0 bases, and 22 bases separated the two germline ends. The CDR3 totals 18 residues. The germline CDR1 and CDR2 sequences are LNHNV and YYDKDF (reference sequence). This chain's CDR3 is CATSTIRGPASFSYEQYF. The CDR3 region has the DNA TGTGCCACCAGCACGATTCGGGGGCCGGCCAGTTTCTCCTACGAGCAGTACTTC.

V and J are TRBV9 and TRBJ2-7; 7 bases are a match to TRBD2. Germline V gene sequence: CDR1 SGDLS, CDR2 YYNGEE. With 2 bases clipped from V and 2 bases from J, the junction kept 4 bases outside the gene matches. The CDR3 runs to 14 residues. The CDR3 DNA reads TGTGCCAGCAGCGTCCGGGAGGCCGCCTACGAGCAGTACTTC. This sequence encodes CASSVREAAYEQYF.

This clonotype was found a few times. J is TRBJ2-3 and V is TRBV2, with 10 bases fitting TRBD2. Germline V gene data show CDR1 as SNHLY and CDR2 as FYNNEI. The CDR3 extends over 17 amino acids. The V gene end was trimmed by 2 bases and the J gene end by 1 base; junction bases not matched to a gene: 6. The CDR3 DNA sequence: TGTGCCAGCAGTGAACACAAAGGACTAGCGGGCACAGATACGCAGTATTTT. Its protein is CASSEHKGLAGTDTQYF. Filled out from reference TRBV2 and TRBJ2-3, the complete variable domain reads EPEVTQTPSHQVTQMGQEVILRCVPISNHLYFYWYRQILGQKVEFLVSFYNNEISEKSEIFDDQFSVERPDGSNFTLKIRSTKLEDSAMYFCASSEHKGLAGTDTQYFGPGTRLTVL.

Only a few counts were recorded for this clonotype. The rearrangement links TRBV11-1 to TRBJ2-7, with D possibly matching TRBD1 (5 bases). The ends were cut back, 6 bases at V and 3 bases at J, with 12 bases in the middle. This CDR3 region has 13 residues. The germline CDR1 and CDR2 sequences are SGHAT and FQDESV (reference sequence). The CDR3 DNA reads TGTGCCAGCAGTACAAATCAGGGCTACGAGCAGTACTTC. This encodes CASSTNQGYEQYF.

This clonotype has just a few counts. This chain connects TRBV7-6 to TRBJ2-7; D is ambiguous. V lost 5 bases to trimming and J lost 4 bases, with 12 bases between them. Germline-derived CDR1 and CDR2 are SGHVS and FNYEAQ. This CDR3 has 13 residues. Here the CDR3 DNA reads TGTGCCAGCAGCCTAGGGATGGAATACGAGCAGTACTTC. Its protein is CASSLGMEYEQYF.

This clonotype was seen more than once but under ten times. The chain has TRBV11-1 and TRBJ2-5, with a tentative D call TRBD2 (6 bases). Germline loops: CDR1 SGHAT, CDR2 FQDESV (reference sequence). Trimming took off 2 bases at V and 7 bases at J, with 14 bases between the two ends. There are 14 residues in the CDR3. This CDR3 reads CASSLLEGTGTQYF. CDR3 DNA sequence: TGTGCCAGCAGCTTACTGGAGGGGACGGGGACCCAGTACTTC.

The V and J genes are TRBV7-9 and TRBJ2-3, with 8 positions matching TRBD2. This CDR3 has 14 amino acids. Germline lookup yields CDR1 SEHNR and CDR2 FQNEAQ (reference sequence). Losses at the gene ends were 8 bases for V and 0 bases for J; bases not matched to a gene: 4. The CDR3 loop is CASGLALSTDTQYF. The CDR3 bases are TGTGCCAGCGGACTAGCCCTGAGCACAGATACGCAGTATTTT.

This sequence joins TRBV5-1 and TRBJ2-7; no clear D. This CDR3 is 11 amino acids long. V gave up 4 bases and J gave up 3 bases, with 5 bases separating them. CDR1 and CDR2 (germline): SGHRS, YFSETQ. The CDR3 DNA reads TGCGCCAGCAGCGCCAACTACGAGCAGTACTTC. It codes for CASSANYEQYF.

This clonotype was picked up a small number of times. The CDR3 nucleotides read TGTGCCAGCAGCTCTCTTCGGAATTTTAACTACGAGCAGTACTTC. Protein: CASSSLRNFNYEQYF. The chain is built from TRBV28 and TRBJ2-7; D is ambiguous. Trimming took 6 bases from V and 3 from J, leaving 18 bases between them. Germline lookup yields CDR1 MDHEN and CDR2 SYDVKM. The CDR3 is 15 residues long.

This chain connects TRBV11-2 to TRBJ2-1, with D possibly TRBD2 on 6 matching bases. Germline V lookup: CDR1 SGHAT, CDR2 FQNNGV. The CDR3 spans 15 residues. V was clipped by 4 bases and J by 9 bases, with 19 bases between them. The CDR3 DNA follows: TGTGCCAGCAGCTCGTCGGGACTTTTGTTCGTTGAGCAGTTCTTC. Protein product: CASSSSGLLFVEQFF.

This clonotype was picked up a small number of times. V gene TRBV4-3 combines with J gene TRBJ1-2, with no clear D. The V and J ends lost 0 bases and 8 bases respectively, with 13 bases between them. CDR3 length: 14 amino acids. Germline V gene lookup returns CDR1 LGHNA and CDR2 YSLEER. CDR3 loop: CASSQERMTGGYTF. For the CDR3, the DNA is TGCGCCAGCAGCCAAGAACGAATGACTGGCGGCTACACCTTC.